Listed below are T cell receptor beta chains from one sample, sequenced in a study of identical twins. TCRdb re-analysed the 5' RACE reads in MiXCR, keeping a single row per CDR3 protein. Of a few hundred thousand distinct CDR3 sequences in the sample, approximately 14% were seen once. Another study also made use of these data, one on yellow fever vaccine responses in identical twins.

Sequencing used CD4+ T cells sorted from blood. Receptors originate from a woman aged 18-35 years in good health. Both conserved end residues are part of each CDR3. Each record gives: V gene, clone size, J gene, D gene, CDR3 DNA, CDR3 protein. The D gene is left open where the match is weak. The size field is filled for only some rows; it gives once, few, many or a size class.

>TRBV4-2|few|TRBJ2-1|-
TGTGCCAGCAGCCAAACGACCGGTAGCTCCTACAATGAGCAGTTCTTC
CASSQTTGSSYNEQFF
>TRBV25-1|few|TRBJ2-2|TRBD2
TGTGCCAGCAGTGACTCCAGCGGGGGCCGGACCGGGGAGCTGTTTTTT
CASSDSSGGRTGELFF
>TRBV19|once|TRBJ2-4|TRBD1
TGTGCCAGTAGGGGTCAGGGGGCGGGTAGAGGGGCCAAAAACATTCAGTACTTC
CASRGQGAGRGAKNIQYF
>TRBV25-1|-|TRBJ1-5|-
TGTGCCAGCAGTGAGGGGGGGCCTCAGCCCCAGCATTTT
CASSEGGPQPQHF
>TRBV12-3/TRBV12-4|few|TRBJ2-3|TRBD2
TGTGCCAGCAGTTCGAGACTAGCGGGAGGGTTAGATACGCAGTATTTT
CASSSRLAGGLDTQYF
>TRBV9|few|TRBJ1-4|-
TGTGCCAGCAGCGTAGGGTGGAGTAATGAAAAACTGTTTTTT
CASSVGWSNEKLFF
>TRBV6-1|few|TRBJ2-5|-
TGTGCCAGCAGGCTACAGGGTTTGGAGACCCAGTACTTC
CASRLQGLETQYF
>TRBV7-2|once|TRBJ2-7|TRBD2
TGTGCCAGCAGCGGGAGGACTAGCGGGAGAGGGTACGAGCAGTACTTC
CASSGRTSGRGYEQYF
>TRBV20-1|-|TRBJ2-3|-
TGCAGTGCTAGAGATATGACCACTAGCACAGATACGCAGTATTTT
CSARDMTTSTDTQYF
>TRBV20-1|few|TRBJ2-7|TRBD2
TGCAGTGCTCCAGGGACTAGCGGGAGGAGGGGGCAGTACTTC
CSAPGTSGRRGQYF
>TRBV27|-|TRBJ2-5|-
TGTGCCAGCAGTGGGCAGTACCAAGAGACCCAGTACTTC
CASSGQYQETQYF
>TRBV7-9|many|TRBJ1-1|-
TGTGCCAGCAGCTTTACGGGGCCGGGCACTGAAGCTTTCTTT
CASSFTGPGTEAFF
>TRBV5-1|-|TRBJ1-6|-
TGCGCCAGCAGCTTGGACAGGGTGTACGATTCACCCCTCCACTTT
CASSLDRVYDSPLHF
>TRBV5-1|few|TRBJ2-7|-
TGCGCCAGCAGAAAGGACCCGCGCTCCTACGAGCAGTACTTC
CASRKDPRSYEQYF
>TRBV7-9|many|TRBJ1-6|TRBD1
TGTGCCAGCACCTTAGGGGGGACAGGGGCAAGATCACCCCTCCACTTT
CASTLGGTGARSPLHF
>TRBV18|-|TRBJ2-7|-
TGTGCCAGCTCAACCGGGACGGTGGGCTCCTACGAGCAGTACTTC
CASSTGTVGSYEQYF
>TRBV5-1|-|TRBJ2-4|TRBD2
TGCGCCAGCAGCTACGGACTAGCGGGAGGAGGGGTTGCGCACATTCAGTACTTC
CASSYGLAGGGVAHIQYF
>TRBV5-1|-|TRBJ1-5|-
TGCGCCAGCAGCTTGGACACGTTTAGCAATCAGCCCCAGCATTTT
CASSLDTFSNQPQHF
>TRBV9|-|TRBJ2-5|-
TGTGCCAGCAGCGTAGGACTTAACGAAGAGACCCAGTACTTC
CASSVGLNEETQYF
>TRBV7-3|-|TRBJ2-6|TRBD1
TGTGCCAGCAGCTTAAATCCCGACAGGGTTTCTGGGGCCAACGTCCTGACTTTC
CASSLNPDRVSGANVLTF
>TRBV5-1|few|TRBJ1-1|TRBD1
TGCGCCAGCAGCGATGGGGACAGCTACACTGAAGCTTTCTTT
CASSDGDSYTEAFF
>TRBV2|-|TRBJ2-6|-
TGTGCCAGCACCAGGACGGCGGGCACTGGGGCCAACGTCCTGACTTTC
CASTRTAGTGANVLTF
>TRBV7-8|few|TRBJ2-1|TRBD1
TGTGCCAGCAGCCCCCGGGACAGGGGGACCAATGAGCAGTTCTTC
CASSPRDRGTNEQFF
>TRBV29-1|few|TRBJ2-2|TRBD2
TGCAGCGCACTACCAGGCGGGAGTGTCGTCGGCACCGGGGAGCTGTTTTTT
CSALPGGSVVGTGELFF
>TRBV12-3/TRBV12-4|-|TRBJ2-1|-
TGTGCCAGCAGTTTTAACGTAAAGCAGAGCAATGAGCAGTTCTTC
CASSFNVKQSNEQFF
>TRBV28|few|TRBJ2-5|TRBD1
TGTGCCAGCAGTTTGGGGGGACAGGGGGCTCAAAAGACCCAGTACTTC
CASSLGGQGAQKTQYF
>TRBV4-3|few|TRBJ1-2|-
TGCGCCAGCAGCCATAGAGGGGCTGGCTACACCTTC
CASSHRGAGYTF
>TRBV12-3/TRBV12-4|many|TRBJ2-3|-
TGTGCCAGCACCGACATTAGCGGACTCCGCACAGATACGCAGTATTTT
CASTDISGLRTDTQYF
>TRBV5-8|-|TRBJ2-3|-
TGTGCCAGCAGCTTGTTTATAGGAACCGAGACAGATACGCAGTATTTT
CASSLFIGTETDTQYF
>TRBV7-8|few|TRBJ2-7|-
TGTGCCAGCAGCCCCAGACAGCAAGACTCCTACGAGCAGTACTTC
CASSPRQQDSYEQYF
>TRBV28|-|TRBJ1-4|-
TGTGCCAGCAGTCCGACCGAACAGGGTTTTATAGAAAAACTGTTTTTT
CASSPTEQGFIEKLFF
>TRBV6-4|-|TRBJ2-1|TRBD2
TGTGCCAGCAGAGGTCTAGAGACTAGCGGGAGCTGGATCTTC
CASRGLETSGSWIF
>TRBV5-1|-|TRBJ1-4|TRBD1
TGCGCCAGCAGCTCTGGACAGGATGAAAAACTGTTTTTT
CASSSGQDEKLFF
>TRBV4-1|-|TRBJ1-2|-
TGCGCCAGCAGCCCCGGGGTGGACTATGGCTACACCTTC
CASSPGVDYGYTF
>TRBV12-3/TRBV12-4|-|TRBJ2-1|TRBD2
TGTGCCAGCAGTCGTAGCGGGAGCGTCAATGAGCAGTTCTTC
CASSRSGSVNEQFF
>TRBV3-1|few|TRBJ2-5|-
TGTGCCAGCAGCCATCGGGGTATCGGCAGGGAGACCCAGTACTTC
CASSHRGIGRETQYF
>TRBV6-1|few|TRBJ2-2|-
TGTGCCAGCAGTGATAGGTTAACCGGGGAGCTGTTTTTT
CASSDRLTGELFF
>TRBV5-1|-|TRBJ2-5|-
TGCGCCAGCACCCACGGGACACCCGGAGAGACCCAGTACTTC
CASTHGTPGETQYF
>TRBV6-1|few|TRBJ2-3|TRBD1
TGTGCCAGCCGACAGGGGGGCGCAGATACGCAGTATTTT
CASRQGGADTQYF
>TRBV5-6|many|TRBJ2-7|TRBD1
TGTGCCAGCAGCTTCTCAGGGGGCACCGGTTCCTACGAGCAGTACTTC
CASSFSGGTGSYEQYF
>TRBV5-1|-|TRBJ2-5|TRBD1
TGCGCCAGCAGCTTAGGACAGGGGTTATCGACCCAGTACTTC
CASSLGQGLSTQYF
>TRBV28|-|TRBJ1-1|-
TGTGCCAGCACTCCAGGACAGATGTACACTGAAGCTTTCTTT
CASTPGQMYTEAFF
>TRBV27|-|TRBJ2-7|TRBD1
TGTGCCAGCCGCAGGGGGCGTGACTACGAGCAGTACTTC
CASRRGRDYEQYF
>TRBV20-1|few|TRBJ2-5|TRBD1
TGCAGTGCTAGGAAGGGGACAGGGGAAGAGACCCAGTACTTC
CSARKGTGEETQYF
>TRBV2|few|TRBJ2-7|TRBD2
TGTGCCAGCAGTGAAACGGGGGGGCGGCACGAGCAGTACTTC
CASSETGGRHEQYF
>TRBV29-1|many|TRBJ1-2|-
TGCAGCGTTGAAGAACTGCCCACCGGTAGCGGTTATGGCTACACCTTC
CSVEELPTGSGYGYTF
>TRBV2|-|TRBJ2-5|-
TGTGCCAGCAGTGAAGGTCGAGGAGAGACCCAGTACTTC
CASSEGRGETQYF
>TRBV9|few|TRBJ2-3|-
TGTGCCAGCAGCCCCAGAGTTGGCTCCGCCACAGATACGCAGTATTTT
CASSPRVGSATDTQYF
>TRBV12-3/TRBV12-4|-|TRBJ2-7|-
TGTGCCAGCAGTTTCGGCAGGCCCTACGAGCAGTACTTC
CASSFGRPYEQYF
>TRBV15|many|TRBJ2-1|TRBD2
TGTGCCACCAGCGGACTTGGGCTAGCGGGAGTAAGTGAGCAGTTCTTC
CATSGLGLAGVSEQFF
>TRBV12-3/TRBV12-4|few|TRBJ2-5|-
TGTGCCAGCAGTTTATGGGGCCCGGGCGGGACTGGAGAGACCCAGTACTTC
CASSLWGPGGTGETQYF
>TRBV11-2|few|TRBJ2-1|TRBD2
TGTGCCAGCAGCTTAGTGGCTAGCGGGAGGGCCCCCTACAATGAGCAGTTCTTC
CASSLVASGRAPYNEQFF
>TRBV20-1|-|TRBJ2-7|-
TGCAGTGCTATGGGGGGCGGCTACGAGCAGTACTTC
CSAMGGGYEQYF
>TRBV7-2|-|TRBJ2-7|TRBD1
TGTGCCAGCAGCTTGGAGGGACAGGGCCGCTACGAGCAGTACTTC
CASSLEGQGRYEQYF
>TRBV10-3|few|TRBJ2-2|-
TGTGCCATCAGTTTTGATTACGAGGGTTCGCAGGGCACCGGGGAGCTGTTTTTT
CAISFDYEGSQGTGELFF
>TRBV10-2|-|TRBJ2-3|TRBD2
TGCGCCAGTCAACTAGCGGGGGGGGATACGCAGTATTTT
CASQLAGGDTQYF
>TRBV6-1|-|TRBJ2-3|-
TGTGCCAGCAGTGAAGTTGGGGCAGATACGCAGTATTTT
CASSEVGADTQYF
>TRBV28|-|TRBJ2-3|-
TGTGCCAGCAGTTCCCATAAGGGGAAGGTAGATACGCAGTATTTT
CASSSHKGKVDTQYF